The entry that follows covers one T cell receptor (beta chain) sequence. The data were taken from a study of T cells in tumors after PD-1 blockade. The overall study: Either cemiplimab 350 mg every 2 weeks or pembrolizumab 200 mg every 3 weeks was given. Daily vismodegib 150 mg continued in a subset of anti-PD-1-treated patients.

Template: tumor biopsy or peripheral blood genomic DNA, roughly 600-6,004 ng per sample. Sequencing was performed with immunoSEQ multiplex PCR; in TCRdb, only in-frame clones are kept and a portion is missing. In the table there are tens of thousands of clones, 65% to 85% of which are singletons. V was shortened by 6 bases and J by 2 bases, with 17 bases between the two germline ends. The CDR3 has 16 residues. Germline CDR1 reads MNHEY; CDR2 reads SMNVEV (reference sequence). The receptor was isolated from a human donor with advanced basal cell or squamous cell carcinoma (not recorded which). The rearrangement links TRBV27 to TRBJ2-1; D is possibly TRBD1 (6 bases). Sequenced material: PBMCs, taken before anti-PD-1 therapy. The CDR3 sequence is CASSLSSGEPYNEQFF. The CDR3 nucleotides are TGTGCCAGCAGCCTTTCGTCAGGGGAGCCCTACAATGAGCAGTTCTTC.